A selection of T cell receptor beta chains follows, all from one sample in a study of T cell repertoires in cytomegalovirus infection. A single record per CDR3 protein comes from TCRdb applying MiXCR to the reads. Of about 130,000 distinct CDR3 sequences detected, roughly 9% appear once; the ten largest clones hold around 10%. The sequencing sample was made of PBMCs. These receptors all stem from a human donor in good health (CMV status not recorded). Some clones in this sample may be carry-over from other donors' samples. Each CDR3 is given with its conserved first and last residue. D genes are given only for firm matches. Rows give clone size only sometimes, using once, few, many, or a class for an expanded clone.

j_call,d_call,clone_size,v_call,cdr3_nt,cdr3_aa
TRBJ2-1,NA,many,TRBV7-9,TGTGCCAGCAGGGCCGAGGGCTTTGGCGGGGAGCAGTTCTTC,CASRAEGFGGEQFF
TRBJ1-5,NA,few,TRBV23-1,TGCGCCAGCAGTCAACGGGGGGCTGAAACCAATCAGCCCCAGCATTTT,CASSQRGAETNQPQHF
TRBJ2-3,TRBD2,many,TRBV6-2/TRBV6-3,TGTGCCAGCACCTTAGCGGGGGGGCCATTATATACGCAGTATTTT,CASTLAGGPLYTQYF
TRBJ2-7,TRBD2,many,TRBV7-8,TGTGCCAGCAGCCCAACCGGGACTAGCGGCGAGCAGTACTTC,CASSPTGTSGEQYF
TRBJ2-1,NA,many,TRBV28,TGTGCCAGCAGTCAATCCGTGTCGAATGAGCAGTTCTTC,CASSQSVSNEQFF
TRBJ1-1,NA,many,TRBV5-4,TGTGCCAGCAGCTTGGTTCTCGGTGAAGCTTTCTTT,CASSLVLGEAFF
TRBJ1-1,NA,NA,TRBV30,TGTGCCTGGAGTGATGATCATAACACTGAAGCTTTCTTT,CAWSDDHNTEAFF
TRBJ1-2,NA,many,TRBV12-3/TRBV12-4,TGTGCCAGCAGTCTCGGTGGAGGGGGGGGCTATGGCTACACCTTC,CASSLGGGGGYGYTF
TRBJ2-7,TRBD2,few,TRBV10-3,TGTGCCATCGGGGAGGGGACGGGGGGTTACGAGCAGTACTTC,CAIGEGTGGYEQYF
TRBJ2-6,TRBD2,many,TRBV27,TGTGCCAGCAGCTACCTAGCGGGGTCTATAAGCGGGGCCAACGTCCTGACTTTC,CASSYLAGSISGANVLTF
TRBJ1-1,TRBD1,many,TRBV29-1,TGCAGCGGAGGGGGCGGCACTGAAGCTTTCTTT,CSGGGGTEAFF
TRBJ1-1,NA,many,TRBV2,TGTGCCAGCAGTGAGGGCCTCAAATTCCTGGGGGGCACTGAAGCTTTCTTT,CASSEGLKFLGGTEAFF
TRBJ2-7,NA,many,TRBV7-8,TGTGCCAGCAGCTTATCGGGGGGGGGGACAGCAACCTACGAGCAGTACTTC,CASSLSGGGTATYEQYF
TRBJ2-5,TRBD2,many,TRBV7-2,TGTGCCAGCAGCTCTAGCGGGGGGTACCAAGAGACCCAGTACTTC,CASSSSGGYQETQYF
TRBJ1-1,NA,few,TRBV20-1,TGCAGTGCTAAAAGAATGAACACTGAAGCTTTCTTT,CSAKRMNTEAFF
TRBJ2-4,NA,NA,TRBV12-3/TRBV12-4,TGTGCCAGCAGTTTTGGCAGCATAAACATTCAGTACTTC,CASSFGSINIQYF
TRBJ2-5,TRBD2,few,TRBV5-4,TGTGCCAGCAAAGCGGGGGGGAACCAAGAGACCCAGTACTTC,CASKAGGNQETQYF
TRBJ1-5,NA,many,TRBV5-6,TGTGCCAGCAGCTTGGGATCAGGGGCCTATAGCAATCAGCCCCAGCATTTT,CASSLGSGAYSNQPQHF
TRBJ1-1,NA,many,TRBV7-8,TGTGCCAGCAGCTTAAGGGTTTACACTGAAGCTTTCTTT,CASSLRVYTEAFF
TRBJ1-5,NA,many,TRBV28,TGTGCCAGCACCTTACGTATAGGTTCAGGGATCGCCAGCGGCAATCAGCCCCAGCATTTT,CASTLRIGSGIASGNQPQHF
TRBJ2-7,TRBD1,NA,TRBV5-6,TGTGCCAGCATGACAGGGGCCTACGAGCAGTACTTC,CASMTGAYEQYF
TRBJ2-7,TRBD1,many,TRBV5-1,TGCGCCAGCAGCGAGGGACAGAAAATCTCCTACGAGCAGTACTTC,CASSEGQKISYEQYF
TRBJ2-5,NA,many,TRBV7-2,TGTGCCAGCAGCTTAGCGGGAGGAGAGACCCAGTACTTC,CASSLAGGETQYF
TRBJ1-2,NA,many,TRBV7-2,TGTGCCAGCAGCTTTGGACCTACTAACTATGGCTACACCTTC,CASSFGPTNYGYTF
TRBJ2-5,TRBD1,few,TRBV24-1,TGTGCCACCGGGACAGACTTAGAGACCCAGTACTTC,CATGTDLETQYF
TRBJ2-5,TRBD2,few,TRBV7-9,TGTGCCAGCAGCTTGGAGGGGAGCGGGGGGGAGACCCAGTACTTC,CASSLEGSGGETQYF
TRBJ1-3,NA,few,TRBV20-1,TGCAGTGCTCCCCTCGGAAACACCATATATTTT,CSAPLGNTIYF
TRBJ2-3,TRBD2,many,TRBV7-2,TGTGCCAGCAGTCAGCGGGGCCCCACCACAGATACGCAGTATTTT,CASSQRGPTTDTQYF
TRBJ1-2,TRBD1,many,TRBV7-9,TGTGCCAGCAGCTTATCTACAGGGGGCGCGGGGGCCCAAGGCTACACCTTC,CASSLSTGGAGAQGYTF
TRBJ2-2,NA,many,TRBV11-2,TGTGCCAGCAGCTGGGACCGACCGGACACCGGGGAGCTGTTTTTT,CASSWDRPDTGELFF
TRBJ1-1,NA,NA,TRBV19,TGTGCCAGTAGTATATTCCAGGGCACTGAAGCTTTCTTT,CASSIFQGTEAFF
TRBJ2-3,NA,many,TRBV7-2,TGTGCCAGCAGCTTACGGGGCCCGGAGGATACGCAGTATTTT,CASSLRGPEDTQYF
TRBJ1-3,NA,few,TRBV23-1,TGCGCCAGCAGTCAAAAAGGACGCGCCGGAAACACCTTATATTTT,CASSQKGRAGNTLYF
TRBJ2-3,NA,few,TRBV20-1,TGCAGTGCTACCCTCACCCAGGCTAGCTCCTACTTCACAGATACGCAGTATTTT,CSATLTQASSYFTDTQYF
TRBJ2-7,TRBD1,many,TRBV10-3,TGTGCCATCAGTGATAGGGACAGGACGGACGAGCAGTACTTC,CAISDRDRTDEQYF
TRBJ2-2,TRBD2,NA,TRBV4-2,TGTGCCAGCAGTCAGCGGGGGAGCACCGGGGAGCTGTTTTTT,CASSQRGSTGELFF
TRBJ2-1,NA,few,TRBV20-1,TGCAGTGCTAACGGGACCCCTGATATCCACAATGAGCAGTTCTTC,CSANGTPDIHNEQFF
TRBJ2-3,NA,NA,TRBV30,TGTGCCTGGAGTGTACGGGCAGGAGGGGATACGCAGTATTTT,CAWSVRAGGDTQYF
TRBJ1-1,TRBD1,many,TRBV5-1,TGCGCCAGCAGCTCGGAGGGGGCGCCCGGTACTGAAGCTTTCTTT,CASSSEGAPGTEAFF
TRBJ1-4,NA,many,TRBV5-1,TGCGCCAGCAGCCTTGGTGGCGCATCAAATGAAAAACTGTTTTTT,CASSLGGASNEKLFF
TRBJ1-1,NA,few,TRBV6-2/TRBV6-3,TGTGCCAGCAGTTACCCCCGGGGTATGAACACTGAAGCTTTCTTT,CASSYPRGMNTEAFF
TRBJ1-2,NA,many,TRBV29-1,TGCAGCGTTGAAACGGGCTATGGCTACACCTTC,CSVETGYGYTF
TRBJ1-1,NA,NA,TRBV29-1,TGCAGCGTTGAAGAGGGGGAACAGGCTACGAGGGGCACTGAAGCTTTCTTT,CSVEEGEQATRGTEAFF
TRBJ1-2,NA,many,TRBV20-1,TGCAGTGCTAGTCGAGAGACCCTTAACTATGGCTACACCTTC,CSASRETLNYGYTF